A single sample is the source of the 20 T cell receptor beta chains below, sequenced in a study of blood T cell repertoires in COVID-19. This table comes from immunoSEQ multiplex PCR, and its TCRdb copy is limited to in-frame clones, with some not included. Found here are some 320,000 clones, about nine tenths of them singletons; the top ten hold about 5.2%. The sample comprised PBMCs or T cells enriched from blood (not recorded which). The receptor set was obtained from a man in his sixties who had recovered from COVID-19.

J is TRBJ2-3 and V is TRBV4-1; the D is unclear. Germline-derived CDR1 and CDR2 are MGHRA and YSYEKL. V was pared by 1 base and J by 0 bases, with 17 bases between. The CDR3 totals 18 residues. CDR3 DNA: TGCGCCAGCAGCCAAGGAACCTCGACCCGGGTGAGCACAGATACGCAGTATTTT. This encodes CASSQGTSTRVSTDTQYF.

The V and J genes are TRBV29-1 and TRBJ1-3; unclear D gene. The CDR3 spans 13 residues. Trimming took 6 bases from V and 0 from J, leaving 9 bases between them. From germline, CDR1 is SQVTM and CDR2 ANQGSEA. The CDR3 DNA reads as TGCAGCGTCGCACAGAGCTCTGGAAACACCATATATTTT. It translates to CSVAQSSGNTIYF.

The chain joins TRBV3-1 (or the pseudogene TRBV3-2) to TRBJ2-6, with TRBD2 matching 11 bases. This CDR3 spans 17 amino acids. The V gene end was trimmed by 3 bases and the J gene end by 2 bases; junction bases not matched to a gene: 3. The V gene's germline CDR1 is LGHDT and CDR2 YNNKEL (reference sequence). CDR3 DNA: TGTGCCAGCAGCCATGGTAGCGGGAGGGCTGGGGCCAACGTCCTGACTTTC. It specifies CASSHGSGRAGANVLTF.

V gene TRBV7-9 combines with J gene TRBJ1-4; 9 bases match TRBD1. From germline, CDR1 is SEHNR and CDR2 FQNEAQ (reference sequence). V shed 11 bases and J 7 bases; nucleotides not matched to a gene: 8. CDR3 length: 13 amino acids. CDR3 DNA sequence: TGTGCCTGTAACAGGGGGCAAGGTGAAAAACTGTTTTTT. This sequence encodes CACNRGQGEKLFF.

The chain employs TRBV30 and TRBJ1-1; 8 nucleotides agree with TRBD1. V gave up 4 bases and J gave up 2 bases; unmatched junction bases: 6. The CDR3 spans 14 residues. Germline V CDR1 and CDR2: GTSNPN, SVGIG (reference sequence). The CDR3 is CAWIPDRENTEAFF. The CDR3 nucleotides are TGTGCCTGGATCCCGGACAGGGAAAACACTGAAGCTTTCTTT.

The chain joins TRBV3-1 (or the pseudogene TRBV3-2) to TRBJ1-1; D is uncertain. The V end was cut by 3 bases, the J end by 11 bases, with 13 bases between. This CDR3 is built from 12 residues. CDR1 is LGHDT and CDR2 is YNNKEL in the germline V gene (reference sequence). The CDR3 loop is CASSQDGVPAFF. DNA for the CDR3: TGTGCCAGCAGCCAGGACGGGGTCCCGGCTTTCTTT.

The V and J genes are TRBV3-1 (or the pseudogene TRBV3-2) and TRBJ2-3, with 14 bases lining up with TRBD2. The CDR3 has 18 amino acids. Losses at the gene ends were 3 bases for V and 6 bases for J; bases not matched to a gene: 11. Germline V CDR1 and CDR2: LGHDT, YNNKEL (reference sequence). The CDR3 DNA sequence: TGTGCCAGCAGCCAGGCGGGACTAGCGGGAGAAGGGACCGATACGCAGTATTTT. Protein sequence: CASSQAGLAGEGTDTQYF.

This rearrangement joins TRBV7-2 to TRBJ1-4; 9 nucleotides line up with TRBD1. Germline CDR1 and CDR2: SGHTA and FQGNSA. V gave up 5 bases and J gave up 7 bases; unmatched junction bases: 2. This CDR3 comprises 13 residues. The CDR3 nucleotides are TGTGCCAGCAGCCGGGACAGGGTTGAAAAACTGTTTTTT. Protein: CASSRDRVEKLFF.

The rearrangement joins TRBV7-9 to TRBJ1-1, with D perhaps matching TRBD1 (5 bases). CDR1 is SEHNR and CDR2 is FQNEAQ in the germline V gene (reference sequence). Trimming removed 0 bases from V and 1 base from J, with 9 bases in between. The CDR3 spans 15 residues. The CDR3 DNA reads TGTGCCAGCAGCTTAGCCTCAGGGCGGAACACTGAAGCTTTCTTT. The encoded protein is CASSLASGRNTEAFF.

This sequence joins TRBV24-1 and TRBJ2-2; TRBD2 matches at 15 bases. The CDR3 totals 18 residues. The germline CDR1 and CDR2 sequences are KGHDR and SFDVKD. The junction had 6 bases not matched to a gene; V was cut back by 3 bases and J by 5 bases. This chain's CDR3 is CATSDGLAGGPWTGELFF. Written as DNA, the CDR3 is TGTGCCACCAGTGATGGACTAGCGGGAGGGCCATGGACCGGGGAGCTGTTTTTT.

The V and J genes are TRBV3-1 (or the pseudogene TRBV3-2) and TRBJ2-1; a possible D gene is TRBD2 (5 bases). Trimming pared 5 bases from V and 3 bases from J, leaving 17 bases between. Germline V gene lookup returns CDR1 LGHDT and CDR2 YNNKEL (reference sequence). CDR3 length: 16 amino acids. The CDR3 spells CASSWRVSKRYNEQFF. CDR3 bases: TGTGCCAGCAGCTGGCGGGTCTCAAAGCGCTACAATGAGCAGTTCTTC.

The chain joins TRBV7-9 to TRBJ2-3, with 12 nucleotides matching TRBD1. V trimming: 1 base; J trimming: 4 bases; junction bases outside the gene matches: 3. The CDR3 is 16 residues long. Germline CDR1 SEHNR, CDR2 FQNEAQ (reference sequence). The CDR3 is CASSLGDRGLADTQYF. CDR3 sequence (DNA): TGTGCCAGCAGCTTAGGGGACAGGGGGCTGGCAGATACGCAGTATTTT.

CDR3 coding DNA: TGTGCCAGCAGCTTCTCGTTCCGGTCCGGGGAGCTGTTTTTT. Its translation is CASSFSFRSGELFF. This chain uses TRBV7-2 with TRBJ2-2; D not certain. V was trimmed by 3 bases and J by 6 bases, leaving 11 bases between them. Germline CDR1 and CDR2: SGHTA and FQGNSA. The CDR3 has 14 amino acids.

This chain joins TRBV5-1 and TRBJ2-5; tentatively, D is TRBD2 (6 bases). The CDR3 has 14 residues. Germline CDR1 and CDR2: SGHRS and YFSETQ. V was trimmed by 0 bases and J by 1 base, leaving 7 bases between them. CDR3 loop: CASSLDSGQETQYF. In DNA form, the CDR3 reads TGCGCCAGCAGCTTGGATAGCGGCCAAGAGACCCAGTACTTC.

The rearrangement joins TRBV4-1 to TRBJ2-1, with TRBD1 matching over 9 bases. The CDR3 is 21 amino acids. Germline-derived CDR1 and CDR2 are MGHRA and YSYEKL. V was pared by 2 bases and J by 1 base, with 18 bases of the junction left unmatched. CDR3 in amino acids: CASSQSQLNRGPRMSYNEQFF. CDR3 in DNA: TGCGCCAGCAGCCAAAGCCAGTTGAACAGGGGGCCCAGAATGTCCTACAATGAGCAGTTCTTC.

The V and J genes are TRBV2 and TRBJ2-7; 7 bases are a match to TRBD1. The CDR3 loop spans 13 amino acids. The germline V gene encodes CDR1 SNHLY and CDR2 FYNNEI. The junction had 13 bases not matched to a gene; V was cut back by 4 bases and J by 13 bases. The chain's CDR3 is CASSVVGTDILYF. The CDR3, as DNA: TGTGCCAGCAGTGTGGTTGGGACAGACATTCTATACTTC.

The chain recombines TRBV5-1 with TRBJ2-5; maybe TRBD2 (7 bases). The CDR3 spans 15 residues. Trimming pared 1 base from V and 4 bases from J, leaving 14 bases between. CDR1 is SGHRS and CDR2 is YFSETQ in the germline V gene. CDR3 nucleotides: TGCGCCAGCAGCTTGACTAGCGCAGGGGCAGAGACCCAGTACTTC. As protein: CASSLTSAGAETQYF.

The chain recombines TRBV3-1 (or the pseudogene TRBV3-2) with TRBJ1-1; 8 nucleotides agree with TRBD1. Unmatched junction bases numbered 9, after V lost 4 bases and J lost 8 bases. Germline-derived CDR1 and CDR2 are LGHDT and YNNKEL (reference sequence). This CDR3 has 14 residues. The CDR3 nucleotides are TGTGCCAGCAGCCGGACGACAGGGGTTCAGGAAGCTTTCTTT. It is translated as CASSRTTGVQEAFF.

The genes are TRBV9 and TRBJ1-2, with a possible D match to TRBD1 (6 bases). Trimming took 4 bases from V and 4 from J, leaving 17 bases between them. The CDR3 covers 15 residues. Germline V gene lookup returns CDR1 SGDLS and CDR2 YYNGEE. CDR3 loop: CASSPLGGGTYGYTF. The CDR3 region has the DNA TGTGCCAGCAGCCCCCTAGGGGGGGGCACCTATGGCTACACCTTC.

The chain employs TRBV29-1 and TRBJ2-1; TRBD1 might be the D (5 bases). Germline V lookup: CDR1 SQVTM, CDR2 ANQGSEA. Trimming removed 7 bases at V and 0 bases at J, with 10 bases between. CDR3 size: 13 residues. CDR3: CSGHRSSYNEQFF. DNA for the CDR3: TGCAGCGGTCACAGGAGCTCCTACAATGAGCAGTTCTTC.